This T cell receptor (beta chain) was recorded in a study of blood T cell repertoires in COVID-19. Across the study: Acute and convalescent COVID-19 specimens originated in the United States, Italy and Spain. From T cells, B-cell-depleted T cells, or PBMCs came the material, which was cDNA or gDNA.

The CDR3 runs to 16 residues. Trimming pared 4 bases from V and 5 bases from J, leaving 20 bases between. Germline V CDR1 and CDR2: MNHNS, SASEGT. This clone appeared a single time. Authors' data handling: Estimation of nucleated cell counts relied on the amplification of reference gene primers. Clones were sequenced by immunoSEQ multiplex PCR, and TCRdb holds only the in-frame ones, with some missing. The DNA gave D and trimming, while V, J and clone size come from that table. The table includes some 65,000 clones, roughly nine tenths detected once. This clonotype originated in a man aged 55-75 years with acute or convalescent COVID-19. The sequenced sample was peripheral blood. The chain employs TRBV6-1 and TRBJ1-2, with TRBD1 as a possible D gene (5 bases). CDR3 nucleotide sequence: TGTGCCAGCAGTGGACGCCCGCACAGGCCCTATTATGGCTACACCTTC. Translating it yields CASSGRPHRPYYGYTF.